This TCR beta chain was profiled in a study of TIL therapy for anti-PD-1-resistant metastatic lung cancer. Time point: pre-treatment sample, taken before nivolumab and TIL therapy. Tumor tissue came from excised metastases, mostly pleural nodules or supraclavicular lymph nodes. Trimming left V 8 bases short and J 10 bases short, with 20 bases between. The CDR3 is 13 residues long. Germline CDR1 MNHEY, CDR2 SVGAGI. This was the immunoSEQ v3 assay. The data were produced by immunoSEQ multiplex PCR, yet TCRdb's version contains in-frame clones alone and is incomplete. Here the sample spans 95,000 or so clones, about two thirds being singletons.

Sequencing used tumor tissue, obtained at baseline. The TCR sequence derives from a person aged 25 to 85 with non-small cell lung cancer. The chain joins TRBV6-5 to TRBJ1-1, with D tentatively TRBD1 (6 bases). The CDR3 DNA reads TGTGCCAGCTACAGGGTAGACGTTTCTTTAGCTTTCTTT. It codes for CASYRVDVSLAFF.